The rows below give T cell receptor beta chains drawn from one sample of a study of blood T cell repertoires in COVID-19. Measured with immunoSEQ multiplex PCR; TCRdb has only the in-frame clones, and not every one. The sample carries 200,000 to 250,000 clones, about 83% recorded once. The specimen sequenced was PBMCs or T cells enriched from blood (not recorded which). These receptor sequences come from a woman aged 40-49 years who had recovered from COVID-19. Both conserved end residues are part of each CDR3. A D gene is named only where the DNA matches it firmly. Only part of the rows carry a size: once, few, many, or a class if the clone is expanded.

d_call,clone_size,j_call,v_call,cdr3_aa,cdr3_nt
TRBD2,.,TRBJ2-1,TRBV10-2,CASSESRREVDNEQFF,TGCGCCAGCAGTGAGTCTAGGCGGGAGGTAGACAATGAGCAGTTCTTC
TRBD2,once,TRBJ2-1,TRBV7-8,CASSLRLASYNEQFF,TGTGCCAGCAGCCTAAGACTAGCTAGCTACAATGAGCAGTTCTTC
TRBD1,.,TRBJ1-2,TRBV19,CASSTPSWTGPANYGYTF,TGTGCCAGTAGTACCCCATCCTGGACAGGGCCAGCTAACTATGGCTACACCTTC
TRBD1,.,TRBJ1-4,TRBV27,CASSISGTGGTNEKLFF,TGTGCCAGCAGCATCTCCGGGACAGGGGGCACTAATGAAAAACTGTTTTTT
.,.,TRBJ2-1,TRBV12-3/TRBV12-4,CASNIVRDNEQFF,TGTGCCAGCAATATCGTCCGGGACAATGAGCAGTTCTTC
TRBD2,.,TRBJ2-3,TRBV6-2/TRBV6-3,CASSRAGTSGPSTDTQYF,TGTGCCAGCAGTCGCGCCGGGACTAGCGGGCCGAGCACAGATACGCAGTATTTT
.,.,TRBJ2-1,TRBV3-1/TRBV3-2,CASSQEGEGGRNEQFF,TGTGCCAGCAGCCAAGAAGGGGAAGGGGGAAGGAATGAGCAGTTCTTC
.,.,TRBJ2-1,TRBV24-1,CATSDPERLGNEQFF,TGTGCCACCAGTGACCCGGAGAGATTGGGCAATGAGCAGTTCTTC
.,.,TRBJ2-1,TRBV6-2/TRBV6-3,CASSRLANSYNEQFF,TGTGCCAGCAGCCGTCTAGCGAACTCCTACAATGAGCAGTTCTTC
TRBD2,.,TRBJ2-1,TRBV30,CAWSVTGGRDEQFF,TGTGCCTGGAGTGTAACGGGCGGGAGGGATGAGCAGTTCTTC
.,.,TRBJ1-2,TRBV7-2,CASSLNGGEGYTF,TGTGCCAGCAGCTTGAACGGGGGGGAGGGCTACACCTTC
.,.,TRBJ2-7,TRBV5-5,CASSLIAGAYEQYF,TGTGCCAGCAGCTTGATTGCCGGAGCCTACGAGCAGTACTTC
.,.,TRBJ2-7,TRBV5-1,CASSRTIEYEQYF,TGCGCCAGCAGCCGGACTATTGAGTACGAGCAGTACTTC
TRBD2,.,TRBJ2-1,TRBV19,CASSNSGSIPYNEQFF,TGTGCCAGTAGCAATAGCGGGAGTATCCCCTACAATGAGCAGTTCTTC
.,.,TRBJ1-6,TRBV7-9,CASSQGREYSPLHF,TGTGCCAGCAGCCAAGGACGGGAATATTCACCCCTCCACTTT
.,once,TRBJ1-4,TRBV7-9,CASSPFPGVTNEKLFF,TGTGCCAGCAGCCCCTTCCCGGGAGTTACTAATGAAAAACTGTTTTTT